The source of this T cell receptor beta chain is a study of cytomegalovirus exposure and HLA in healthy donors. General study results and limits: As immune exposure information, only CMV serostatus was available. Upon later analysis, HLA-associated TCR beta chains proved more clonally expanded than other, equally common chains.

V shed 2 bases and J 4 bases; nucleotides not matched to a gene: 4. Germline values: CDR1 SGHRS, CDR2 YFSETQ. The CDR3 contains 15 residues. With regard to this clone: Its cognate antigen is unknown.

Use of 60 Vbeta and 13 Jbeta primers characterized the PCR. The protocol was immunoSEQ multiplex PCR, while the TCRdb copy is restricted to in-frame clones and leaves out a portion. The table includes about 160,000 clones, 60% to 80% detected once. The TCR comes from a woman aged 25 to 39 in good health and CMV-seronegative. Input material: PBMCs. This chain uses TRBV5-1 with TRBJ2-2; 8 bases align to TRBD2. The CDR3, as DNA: TGCGCCAGCAGCTTCCTAGCGGGTACCACCGGGGAGCTGTTTTTT. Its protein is CASSFLAGTTGELFF.